This T cell receptor beta chain was obtained from a study of blood T cell repertoires in COVID-19. Study in general: Researchers got acute and convalescent COVID-19 samples from the United States, Italy and Spain.

As processed by the authors: Estimated nucleated cell counts came from reference gene primer amplification. Profiled with immunoSEQ multiplex PCR; TCRdb holds only in-frame clones, not every one. For V, J and clone size, that table is used; D and trimming come from the DNA. The sample lists 95,000 to 150,000 clones, approximately 85% occurring once. This TCR derives from a human donor in a cohort sampled during active COVID-19. Sequenced sample: peripheral blood.

CDR3 nucleotide sequence: TGCGCCAGCAGCCAAGCGGGGACAGGGGGGCCGAACACTGAAGCTTTCTTT. Translated, it gives CASSQAGTGGPNTEAFF. This chain connects TRBV4-3 to TRBJ1-1, with 11 nucleotides matching TRBD1. The length of the CDR3 is 17 residues. CDR1 and CDR2 (germline): LGHNA, YSLEER. The V gene end was trimmed by 1 base and the J gene end by 1 base; junction bases not matched to a gene: 5.